A single sample is the source of the 26 T cell receptor beta chains below, sequenced in a study of cytomegalovirus exposure and HLA in healthy donors. Primers included in the PCR were 60 Vbeta and 13 Jbeta primers. The repertoire was sequenced with immunoSEQ multiplex PCR; TCRdb's copy has only in-frame clones and lacks some. The profile shows 140,000 to 150,000 clones, around 77% of them singletons. What was sequenced was PBMCs. The receptors here all came from a woman aged 40 to 49 in good health and CMV-seropositive.

The chain links TRBV15 to TRBJ1-2; D unresolved. Trimming took off 8 bases at V and 3 bases at J, with 10 bases between the two ends. The CDR3 totals 12 residues. In germline, CDR1 is LNHNV, CDR2 YYDKDF (reference sequence). CDR3 nucleotide sequence: TGTGCCACCTGGGGAGAGGACTATGGCTACACCTTC. Amino acid sequence: CATWGEDYGYTF.

This clone was observed a few times. V gene TRBV6-1 combines with J gene TRBJ1-3; maybe TRBD1 (5 bases). Trimming removed 10 bases at V and 4 bases at J, with 17 bases between. CDR3 length: 14 amino acids. Germline V gene sequence: CDR1 MNHNS, CDR2 SASEGT. The CDR3 reads CATKTQGSGNTIYF. The CDR3 nucleotides are TGTGCCACCAAGACCCAGGGTTCAGGAAACACCATATATTTT.

This clone has just a few counts. The gene calls are TRBV4-1 and TRBJ1-1; the D is unclear. The V and J ends lost 3 bases and 4 bases respectively, with 12 bases between them. This CDR3 has 14 amino acids. Germline V gene sequence: CDR1 MGHRA, CDR2 YSYEKL. The CDR3 protein is CASSQTEGGTEAFF. For the CDR3, the DNA is TGCGCCAGCAGCCAGACGGAGGGAGGCACTGAAGCTTTCTTT.

This rearrangement joins TRBV9 to TRBJ2-1; the D is unclear. Trimming took 0 bases from V and 9 from J, leaving 13 bases between them. Germline assignment: CDR1 SGDLS and CDR2 YYNGEE. CDR3 length: 14 amino acids. The CDR3 coding sequence is TGTGCCAGCAGCGTAGGACTTAGCAATGGTGAGCAGTTCTTC. Translated: CASSVGLSNGEQFF.

CDR3 in amino acids: CASSLGGFGELFF. The CDR3 DNA is TGTGCCAGCAGTCTCGGCGGATTCGGGGAGCTGTTTTTT. The V gene is TRBV28, the J gene TRBJ2-2; D uncertain. The CDR3 consists of 13 residues. V lost 5 bases to trimming and J lost 7 bases, with 11 bases between them. Germline V gene data show CDR1 as MDHEN and CDR2 as SYDVKM.

With respect to this clone: One end of the junction varies from germline; a read error may be responsible. V gene TRBV5-6 combines with J gene TRBJ2-3; 7 bases map to TRBD2. The CDR3 totals 15 residues. Germline-derived CDR1 and CDR2 are SGHDT and YYEEEE. In DNA, the CDR3 is TGTGCCAGCAACTTGGCCGCTAGCGGAACAGATACGCAGTATTTT. Its translation: CASNLAASGTDTQYF.

J is TRBJ2-6 and V is TRBV7-3; the D gene is possibly TRBD2 (5 bases). The CDR3 runs to 15 residues. CDR1 and CDR2 (germline): SGHTA, FQGTGA. Trimming stripped 2 bases from V and 3 bases from J, with 8 bases between. The DNA for the CDR3 is TGTGCCAGCAGCTTACTGGGGAGTGGGGCCAACGTCCTGACTTTC. It codes for CASSLLGSGANVLTF.

The rearrangement links TRBV18 to TRBJ1-3; TRBD1 aligns across 9 bases. V trimming: 3 bases; J trimming: 4 bases; junction bases outside the gene matches: 13. Germline V gene lookup returns CDR1 KGHSH and CDR2 LQKENI. The CDR3 totals 18 residues. The DNA of the CDR3 is TGTGCCAGCTCACCTACCTCGCCACAGGGGGCGAAGGGAAACACCATATATTTT. This sequence encodes CASSPTSPQGAKGNTIYF.

This clone turned up a few times. The chain uses TRBV9 and TRBJ1-5, with TRBD1 as a possible D gene (5 bases). The CDR3 is 15 amino acids. Germline CDR1 and CDR2: SGDLS and YYNGEE. V was clipped by 0 bases and J by 4 bases, with 11 bases between them. This CDR3 is CASSVGGEGNQPQHF. The CDR3 DNA reads TGTGCCAGCAGCGTAGGGGGGGAGGGGAATCAGCCCCAGCATTTT.

The rearrangement joins TRBV4-1 to TRBJ1-2; D may be TRBD1 (6 bases). Trimming cost V 1 base and J 6 bases, with 18 bases left between them. The CDR3 totals 16 residues. Germline values: CDR1 MGHRA, CDR2 YSYEKL. The CDR3 protein is CASSQVIRGGRDGYTF. The CDR3 region has the DNA TGCGCCAGCAGCCAAGTCATCAGGGGCGGGAGGGATGGCTACACCTTC.

The chain carries TRBV4-1 and TRBJ1-2; a possible D gene is TRBD1 (6 bases). Trimming stripped 2 bases from V and 10 bases from J, with 14 bases between. This CDR3 region has 13 residues. In germline, CDR1 is MGHRA, CDR2 YSYEKL. The CDR3 is CASSQLTGRVYTF. DNA of the CDR3: TGCGCCAGCAGCCAATTAACAGGGAGGGTCTACACCTTC.

This clone was detected only a few times. The J gene is TRBJ2-7, the V gene TRBV27, with D possibly TRBD1 on 5 matching bases. The V gene lost 1 base and the J gene lost 1 base, with 8 bases spanning the gap. This CDR3 is built from 14 residues. The V gene's germline CDR1 is MNHEY and CDR2 SMNVEV (reference sequence). The CDR3 nucleotides are TGTGCCAGCAGTTTATGGGGCAGTTCCTACGAGCAGTACTTC. Amino acid sequence: CASSLWGSSYEQYF.

A few counts support this clone. The CDR3 is CASSEADRVGSPLHF. CDR3 DNA: TGTGCCAGCAGTGAAGCAGACAGGGTTGGTTCACCCCTCCACTTT. V is TRBV6-1 and J is TRBJ1-6; 7 nucleotides line up with TRBD1. The V segment lost 0 bases and the J segment 9 bases; nucleotides outside the gene matches: 5. Germline CDR1 MNHNS, CDR2 SASEGT. The CDR3 totals 15 residues.

The chain has TRBV18 and TRBJ1-1; no definite D call. This CDR3 spans 15 amino acids. V gave up 0 bases and J gave up 3 bases, with 11 bases separating them. Germline CDR1 and CDR2: KGHSH and LQKENI. The CDR3 DNA is TGTGCCAGCTCACCACCGTTAAGACTTCACACTGAAGCTTTCTTT. Translation gives CASSPPLRLHTEAFF.

V gene TRBV30 combines with J gene TRBJ1-6; TRBD1 aligns across 9 bases. The V segment lost 5 bases and the J segment 9 bases; nucleotides outside the gene matches: 2. Germline CDR1 GTSNPN, CDR2 SVGIG (reference sequence). The CDR3 contains 12 residues. The chain's CDR3 is CAWGQGTSPLHF. The CDR3 coding sequence is TGTGCCTGGGGACAGGGGACTTCACCCCTCCACTTT. Complete variable domain (other parts from reference TRBV30 and TRBJ1-6): SQTIHQWPATLVQPVGSPLSLECTVEGTSNPNLYWYRQAAGRGLQLLFYSVGIGQISSEVPQNLSASRPQDRQFILSSKKLLLSDSGFYLCAWGQGTSPLHFGNGTRLTVT.

The chain has TRBV9 and TRBJ1-1; D is perhaps TRBD1 (6 bases). The CDR3 consists of 16 residues. CDR1 and CDR2 from the germline V gene are SGDLS and YYNGEE. V lost 4 bases and J lost 2, with 18 bases in between. The CDR3 spells CASSLRDTLFNTEAFF. CDR3 DNA: TGTGCCAGCAGCTTAAGGGACACACTTTTCAACACTGAAGCTTTCTTT.

This CDR3 reads CASSLGDPSKCEQYF. In nucleotides, the CDR3 is TGTGCCAGCAGCTTAGGAGATCCTTCTAAGTGCGAGCAGTACTTC. The chain employs TRBV7-6 and TRBJ2-7, with D uncertain. Trimming took 1 base from V and 6 from J, leaving 16 bases between them. Germline-derived CDR1 and CDR2 are SGHVS and FNYEAQ. The CDR3 runs to 15 residues.

For the CDR3, the DNA is TGTGCCTGGAAGGTAGGGGGGGGCACTGAAGCTTTCTTT. Protein sequence: CAWKVGGGTEAFF. V usage is TRBV30 and J usage is TRBJ1-1; a weak D match, TRBD1 (6 bases). The V end lost 4 bases, the J end lost 4 bases, and 13 bases lay between the germline ends. Germline V gene lookup returns CDR1 GTSNPN and CDR2 SVGIG (reference sequence). The CDR3 has 13 residues.

This clone was observed once. V and J are TRBV6-1 and TRBJ1-6; D is possibly TRBD1 (6 bases). Germline-derived CDR1 and CDR2 are MNHNS and SASEGT. Deletions cut 6 bases from V and 6 bases from J, with 15 bases between. This CDR3 region has 15 residues. CDR3 sequence: CASSPLQGSNSPLHF. CDR3 DNA: TGTGCCAGCAGCCCGCTCCAGGGGAGTAATTCACCCCTCCACTTT.

The chain combines TRBV4-1 with TRBJ1-3; a possible D gene is TRBD1 (5 bases). Germline CDR1 reads MGHRA; CDR2 reads YSYEKL. The CDR3 is 15 amino acids. V dropped 0 bases and J dropped 0 bases, with 6 bases sitting between them. The CDR3: CASSQEGGSGNTIYF. CDR3 nucleotides: TGCGCCAGCAGCCAAGAGGGGGGCTCTGGAAACACCATATATTTT.

The rearrangement links TRBV6-5 to TRBJ1-3; D ambiguous. The CDR3 is 14 amino acids. The germline V gene encodes CDR1 MNHEY and CDR2 SVGAGI. The V and J ends lost 6 bases and 4 bases respectively, with 13 bases between them. CDR3 region: CASRETAGGNTIYF. The CDR3 DNA is TGTGCCAGCAGAGAAACAGCTGGAGGAAACACCATATATTTT.

This rearrangement joins TRBV6-1 to TRBJ1-3; weak D call: TRBD1 (5 bases). Trimming removed 8 bases at V and 0 bases at J, with 11 bases between. The CDR3 runs to 14 residues. The V gene's germline CDR1 is MNHNS and CDR2 SASEGT. The CDR3 loop reads CASSRAISGNTIYF. Written as DNA, the CDR3 is TGTGCCAGCTCCAGGGCTATCTCTGGAAACACCATATATTTT.

This clone was seen just once. The chain has TRBV10-2 and TRBJ2-7; 8 bases line up with TRBD1. J lost 3 bases, V lost 10 bases, and 2 bases had no gene match. Germline V gene lookup returns CDR1 WSHSY and CDR2 SAAADI. The CDR3 runs to 11 residues. CDR3 sequence: CATQGDYEQYF. CDR3 coding DNA: TGCGCCACACAGGGGGACTACGAGCAGTACTTC.

J is TRBJ2-2 and V is TRBV11-1, with 7 nucleotides matching TRBD1. In germline, CDR1 is SGHAT, CDR2 FQDESV (reference sequence). The CDR3 totals 16 residues. V lost 5 bases and J lost 6; bases outside the gene matches: 12. The DNA of the CDR3 is TGTGCCAGCAGCCGCCGACCACCCACAGGGGCCGGGGAGCTGTTTTTT. Its translation is CASSRRPPTGAGELFF. Looking up the rest from reference TRBV11-1 and TRBJ2-2 gives the full variable domain: EAEVAQSPRYKITEKSQAVAFWCDPISGHATLYWYRQILGQGPELLVQFQDESVVDDSQLPKDRFSAERLKGVDSTLKIQPAELGDSAMYLCASSRRPPTGAGELFFGEGSRLTVL.

The sample holds one count of this clone. J is TRBJ1-1 and V is TRBV7-6; TRBD1 matches 7 bases. The CDR3 is made up of 16 amino acids. Germline CDR1 and CDR2: SGHVS and FNYEAQ. V gave up 2 bases and J gave up 5 bases; unmatched junction bases: 11. CDR3 in DNA: TGTGCCAGCAGCTTATCTACACGACAGGGCAGGACTGAAGCTTTCTTT. Its translation: CASSLSTRQGRTEAFF.

V usage is TRBV18 and J usage is TRBJ1-3, with 8 bases that match TRBD1. V lost 4 bases and J lost 4; bases outside the gene matches: 6. The CDR3 is made up of 15 amino acids. Per germline, CDR1 KGHSH and CDR2 LQKENI. This chain's CDR3 is CASSLTGAGGNTIYF. DNA of the CDR3: TGTGCCAGCTCACTGACAGGGGCCGGAGGAAACACCATATATTTT.